These 15 T cell receptor beta chains were all obtained from the same sample, sequenced in a study of response to subunit inactivated influenza vaccine. TCRdb fed the RT-PCR reads into MiXCR, producing one record per CDR3 protein. The repertoire holds around 580,000 distinct CDR3 sequences, with approximately 12% as singletons. The source was PBMCs from blood, collected on the day of vaccination. These receptors were obtained from a man in his fifties or sixties who received an inactivated influenza vaccine.

This chain joins TRBV10-3 and TRBJ2-3; D call uncertain. V gave up 6 bases and J gave up 5 bases, with 15 bases separating them. Per germline, CDR1 ENHRY and CDR2 SYGVKD. The length of the CDR3 is 14 residues. The CDR3 reads CAISAPDLLDTQYF. The CDR3 nucleotides read TGTGCCATCAGCGCCCCCGACTTATTAGATACGCAGTATTTT.

The rearrangement links TRBV5-1 to TRBJ2-5; no clear D. The germline gives CDR1 SGHRS, CDR2 YFSETQ. The CDR3 runs to 13 residues. Trimming pared 7 bases from V and 5 bases from J, leaving 15 bases between. The CDR3 reads CASRPFIQETQYF. In DNA form, the CDR3 reads TGCGCCAGCCGCCCCTTTATCCAGGAGACCCAGTACTTC.

The chain employs TRBV29-1 and TRBJ1-4; the match to TRBD1 covers 10 bases. The CDR3 covers 14 residues. Trimming at V came to 6 bases and at J to 3 bases, leaving 4 bases not matched to a gene. Germline loops: CDR1 SQVTM, CDR2 ANQGSEA. CDR3 loop: CSVKDRGANEKLFF. CDR3 in DNA: TGCAGCGTGAAGGACAGGGGGGCTAATGAAAAACTGTTTTTT.

About this clonotype: A much larger clone differs from this one at a single base, so this may be a read error. V and J are TRBV7-2 and TRBJ2-3; 7 positions match TRBD2. The CDR3 length is 16 residues. In germline, CDR1 is SGHTA, CDR2 FQGNSA. CDR3 in amino acids: CASSLDRGGSTDMQYF. CDR3 nucleotides: TGTGCCAGCAGCTTAGATCGCGGGGGTAGCACAGATATGCAGTATTTT. Filled out from reference TRBV7-2 and TRBJ2-3, the complete variable domain reads GAGVSQSPSNKVTEKGKDVELRCDPISGHTALYWYRQSLGQGLEFLIYFQGNSAPDKSGLPSDRFSAERTGGSVSTLTIQRTQQEDSAVYLCASSLDRGGSTDMQYFGPGTRLTVL.

The rearrangement links TRBV10-3 to TRBJ2-1; TRBD2 matches 10 bases. The germline V gene has CDR1 ENHRY and CDR2 SYGVKD. The CDR3 spans 14 residues. After removal of 7 bases from V and 7 bases from J, the junction contained 7 bases not matched to a gene. The CDR3 nucleotides read TGTGCCATCACCGAGCGGGAGGGCCGGAATGAGCAGTTCTTC. It codes for CAITEREGRNEQFF.

This clonotype has just a few counts. The chain employs TRBV9 and TRBJ2-1; D gene unclear. V dropped 0 bases and J dropped 0 bases, with 13 bases sitting between them. This CDR3 has 17 amino acids. Per the germline V gene, CDR1 is SGDLS and CDR2 is YYNGEE. This CDR3 is CASSVEFGHSSYNEQFF. CDR3 nucleotide sequence: TGTGCCAGCAGCGTAGAGTTTGGGCATAGCTCCTACAATGAGCAGTTCTTC.

The chain links TRBV6-2 or TRBV6-3 to TRBJ2-5, with TRBD1 matching over 9 bases. This CDR3 is 16 amino acids long. Germline trimming cut 6 bases from V and 2 bases from J; bases unmatched to any gene: 10. Germline CDR1 and CDR2: MNHEY and SVGEGT. CDR3 protein: CASRSLGQGYQETQYF. The CDR3 DNA reads TGTGCCAGCAGGAGTCTGGGACAGGGTTATCAAGAGACCCAGTACTTC.

The chain joins TRBV12-3 or TRBV12-4 to TRBJ1-5; 8 bases line up with TRBD1. With 5 bases clipped from V and 4 bases from J, the junction kept 4 bases outside the gene matches. The CDR3 is made up of 14 amino acids. CDR3 in DNA: TGTGCCAGCAGTAATACAGGGGGTAATCAGCCCCAGCATTTT. Translating gives CASSNTGGNQPQHF.

This clonotype showed up just a few times. This chain joins TRBV20-1 and TRBJ1-6; TRBD1 is a possible D gene (5 bases). CDR1 is DFQATT and CDR2 is SNEGSKA in the germline V gene (reference sequence). V lost 5 bases and J lost 7, with 15 bases in between. The CDR3 is made up of 14 amino acids. DNA of the CDR3: TGCAGTGCTCCGGCGGGGAGGGGCAATTCACCCCTCCACTTT. Residues: CSAPAGRGNSPLHF.

This clonotype was found many times. This chain links TRBV29-1 with TRBJ1-1; no clear D gene. Trimming took 7 bases from V and 1 from J, leaving 13 bases between them. CDR1 is SQVTM and CDR2 is ANQGSEA in the germline V gene. This CDR3 contains 13 residues. The CDR3 spells CSALRVTNTEAFF. DNA of the CDR3: TGCAGCGCATTACGGGTAACGAACACTGAAGCTTTCTTT.

This chain connects TRBV5-1 to TRBJ2-5; D not certain. Germline CDR1 reads SGHRS; CDR2 reads YFSETQ. The CDR3 loop spans 13 amino acids. Trimming took off 4 bases at V and 4 bases at J, with 11 bases between the two ends. The CDR3 DNA sequence: TGCGCCAGCAGCCCCATAGGTCCAGAGACCCAGTACTTC. Protein: CASSPIGPETQYF. The whole variable domain, filled in from reference TRBV5-1 and TRBJ2-5, reads KAGVTQTPRYLIKTRGQQVTLSCSPISGHRSVSWYQQTPGQGLQFLFEYFSETQRNKGNFPGRFSGRQFSNSRSEMNVSTLELGDSALYLCASSPIGPETQYFGPGTRLLVL.

This clonotype was detected ten times or more. V usage is TRBV20-1 and J usage is TRBJ1-2; TRBD1 aligns across 7 bases. The CDR3 runs to 15 residues. The ends lost 3 bases at V and 3 bases at J; junction bases unmatched: 10. Germline V gene sequence: CDR1 DFQATT, CDR2 SNEGSKA (reference sequence). The CDR3 nucleotides are TGCAGTGCTAGTAACCCCTGGGACAGAGACTATGGCTACACCTTC. Translated: CSASNPWDRDYGYTF.

V gene TRBV18 combines with J gene TRBJ2-1; no clear D. Germline V lookup: CDR1 KGHSH, CDR2 LQKENI. Trimming took off 5 bases at V and 0 bases at J, with 11 bases between the two ends. The CDR3 runs 15 residues. The CDR3 nucleotides are TGTGCCAGCTCATCAATCAGCCGCTCCTACAATGAGCAGTTCTTC. It is translated as CASSSISRSYNEQFF.

In its sample, this clonotype was seen a few times. The V call is TRBV15, the J call TRBJ1-2; TRBD1 is a possible D gene (6 bases). Germline V gene sequence: CDR1 LNHNV, CDR2 YYDKDF (reference sequence). Trimming took 0 bases from V and 4 from J, leaving 12 bases between them. CDR3 length: 15 residues. The CDR3 bases are TGTGCCACCAGCAGAGATCTTACAGGGATCTATGGCTACACCTTC. It is translated as CATSRDLTGIYGYTF. Full variable domain (rest looked up from reference TRBV15 and TRBJ1-2): DAMVIQNPRYQVTQFGKPVTLSCSQTLNHNVMYWYQQKSSQAPKLLFHYYDKDFNNEADTPDNFQSRRPNTSFCFLDIRSPGLGDTAMYLCATSRDLTGIYGYTFGSGTRLTVV.

This clonotype came up once. This chain links TRBV28 with TRBJ2-7; the match to TRBD2 covers 10 bases. V gave up 2 bases and J gave up 1 base; unmatched junction bases: 11. Germline V CDR1 and CDR2: MDHEN, SYDVKM. CDR3 size: 18 residues. CDR3 loop: CASSLGGAKLAGSYEQYF. In nucleotides, the CDR3 is TGTGCCAGCAGTTTAGGCGGGGCGAAACTAGCGGGGTCCTACGAGCAGTACTTC.